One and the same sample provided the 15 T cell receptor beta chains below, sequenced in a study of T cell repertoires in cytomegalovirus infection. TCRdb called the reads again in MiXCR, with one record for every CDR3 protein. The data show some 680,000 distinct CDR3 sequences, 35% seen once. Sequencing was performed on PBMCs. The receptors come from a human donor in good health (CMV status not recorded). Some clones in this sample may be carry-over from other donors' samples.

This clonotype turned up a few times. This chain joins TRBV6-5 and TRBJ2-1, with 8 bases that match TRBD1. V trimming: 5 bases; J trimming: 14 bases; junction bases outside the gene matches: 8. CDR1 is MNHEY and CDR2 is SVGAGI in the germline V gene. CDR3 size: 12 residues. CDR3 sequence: CASSALTGAKFF. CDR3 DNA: TGTGCCAGCAGTGCTCTGACAGGGGCGAAGTTCTTC.

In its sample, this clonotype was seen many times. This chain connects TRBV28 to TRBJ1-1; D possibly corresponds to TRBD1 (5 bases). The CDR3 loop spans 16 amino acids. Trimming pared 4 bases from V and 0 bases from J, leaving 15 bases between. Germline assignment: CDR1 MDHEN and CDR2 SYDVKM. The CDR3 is CASSSLVEGMNTEAFF. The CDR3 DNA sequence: TGTGCCAGCAGTTCGCTAGTAGAGGGGATGAACACTGAAGCTTTCTTT.

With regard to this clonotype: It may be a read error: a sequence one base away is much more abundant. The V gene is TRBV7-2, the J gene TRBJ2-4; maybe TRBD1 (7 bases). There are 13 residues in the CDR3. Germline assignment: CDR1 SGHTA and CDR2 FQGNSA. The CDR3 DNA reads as TGTGCCGGCAGCCAGGGGGGCCAAAACATTCAGTACTTC. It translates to CAGSQGGQNIQYF. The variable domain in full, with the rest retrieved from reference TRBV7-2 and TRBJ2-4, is GAGVSQSPSNKVTEKGKDVELRCDPISGHTALYWYRQSLGQGLEFLIYFQGNSAPDKSGLPSDRFSAERTGGSVSTLTIQRTQQEDSAVYLCAGSQGGQNIQYFGAGTRLSVL.

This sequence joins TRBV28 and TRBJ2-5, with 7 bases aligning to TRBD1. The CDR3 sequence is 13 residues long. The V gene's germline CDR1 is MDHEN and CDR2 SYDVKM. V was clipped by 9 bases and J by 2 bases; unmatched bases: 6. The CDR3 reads CARTLGQQETQYF. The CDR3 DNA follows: TGTGCCAGAACCCTGGGACAGCAAGAGACCCAGTACTTC.

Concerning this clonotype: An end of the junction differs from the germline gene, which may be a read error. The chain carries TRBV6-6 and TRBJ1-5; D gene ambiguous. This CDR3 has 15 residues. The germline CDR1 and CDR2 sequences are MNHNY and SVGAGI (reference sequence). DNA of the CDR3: TGTGCCAGCAGTTTCCCGATCAGCCCCGATCAACCCCAGCATTTT. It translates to CASSFPISPDQPQHF.

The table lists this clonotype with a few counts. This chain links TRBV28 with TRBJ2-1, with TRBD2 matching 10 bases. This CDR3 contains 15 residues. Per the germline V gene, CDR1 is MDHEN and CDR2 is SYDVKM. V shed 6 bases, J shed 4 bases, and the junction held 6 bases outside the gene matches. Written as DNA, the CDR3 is TGTGCCAGCAGGTCACTAGCGGGGATTTACAATGAGCAGTTCTTC. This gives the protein CASRSLAGIYNEQFF.

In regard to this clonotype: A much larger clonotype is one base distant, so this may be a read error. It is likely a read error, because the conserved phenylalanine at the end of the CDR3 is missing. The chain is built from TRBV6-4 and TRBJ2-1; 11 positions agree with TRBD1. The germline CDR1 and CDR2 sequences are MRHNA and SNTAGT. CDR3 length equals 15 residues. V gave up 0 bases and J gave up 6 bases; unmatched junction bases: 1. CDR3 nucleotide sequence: TGTGCCAGCAGTGACTCCGGGACAGGGGGCAATGAGCAGTTCTGC. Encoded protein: CASSDSGTGGNEQFC.

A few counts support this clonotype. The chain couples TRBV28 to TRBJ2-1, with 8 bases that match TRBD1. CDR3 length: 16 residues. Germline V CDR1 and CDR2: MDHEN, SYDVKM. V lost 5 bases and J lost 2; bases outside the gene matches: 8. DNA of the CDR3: TGTGCCAGCAGTGTTGAACAGGGGGTGGCCTACAATGAGCAGTTCTTC. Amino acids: CASSVEQGVAYNEQFF.

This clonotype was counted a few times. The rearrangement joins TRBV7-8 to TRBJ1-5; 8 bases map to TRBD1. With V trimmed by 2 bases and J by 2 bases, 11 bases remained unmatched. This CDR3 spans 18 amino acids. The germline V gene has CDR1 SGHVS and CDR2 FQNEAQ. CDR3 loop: CASSLTSAGGVGNQPQHF. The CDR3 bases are TGTGCCAGCAGCTTAACCTCCGCAGGGGGCGTGGGCAATCAGCCCCAGCATTTT.

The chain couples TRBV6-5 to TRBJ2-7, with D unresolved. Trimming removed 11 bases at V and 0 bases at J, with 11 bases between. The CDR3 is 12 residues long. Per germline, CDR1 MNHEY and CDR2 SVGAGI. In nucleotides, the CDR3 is TGTGCCGTTAGAGAGTCCTCCTACGAGCAGTACTTC. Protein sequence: CAVRESSYEQYF.

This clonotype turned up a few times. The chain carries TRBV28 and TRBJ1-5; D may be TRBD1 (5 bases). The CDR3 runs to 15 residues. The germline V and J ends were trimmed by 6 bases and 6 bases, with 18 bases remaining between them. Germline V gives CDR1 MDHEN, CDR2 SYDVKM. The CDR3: CASSPGRRRVQPQHF. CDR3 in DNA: TGTGCCAGCAGCCCGGGACGCCGAAGAGTTCAGCCCCAGCATTTT.

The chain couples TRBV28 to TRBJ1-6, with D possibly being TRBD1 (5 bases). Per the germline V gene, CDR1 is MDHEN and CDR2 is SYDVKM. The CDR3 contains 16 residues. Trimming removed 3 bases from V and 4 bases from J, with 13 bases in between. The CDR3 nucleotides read TGTGCCAGCAGTTTCGGAGCCGACAGATATAATTCACCCCTCCACTTT. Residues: CASSFGADRYNSPLHF.

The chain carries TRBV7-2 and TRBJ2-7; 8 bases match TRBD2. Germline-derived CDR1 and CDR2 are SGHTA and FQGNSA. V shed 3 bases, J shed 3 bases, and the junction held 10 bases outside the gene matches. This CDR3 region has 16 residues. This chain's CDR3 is CASSFFAGGENYEQYF. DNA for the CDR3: TGTGCCAGCAGCTTCTTTGCGGGAGGTGAAAACTACGAGCAGTACTTC. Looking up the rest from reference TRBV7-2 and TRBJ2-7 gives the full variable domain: GAGVSQSPSNKVTEKGKDVELRCDPISGHTALYWYRQSLGQGLEFLIYFQGNSAPDKSGLPSDRFSAERTGGSVSTLTIQRTQQEDSAVYLCASSFFAGGENYEQYFGPGTRLTVT.

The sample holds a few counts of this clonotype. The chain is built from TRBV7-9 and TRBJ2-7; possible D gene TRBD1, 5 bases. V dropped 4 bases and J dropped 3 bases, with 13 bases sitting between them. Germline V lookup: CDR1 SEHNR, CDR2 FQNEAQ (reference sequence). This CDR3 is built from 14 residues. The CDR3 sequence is CASSSADSYYEQYF. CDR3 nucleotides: TGTGCCAGCAGCTCAGCTGACAGCTACTACGAGCAGTACTTC.

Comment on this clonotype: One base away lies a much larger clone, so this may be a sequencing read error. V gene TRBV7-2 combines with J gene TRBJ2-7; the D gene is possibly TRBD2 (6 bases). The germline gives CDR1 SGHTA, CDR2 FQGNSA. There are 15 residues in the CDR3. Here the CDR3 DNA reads TGTGCCAGCAGCTTCGAGCGGGCCGGATCCTACGAGCATTACTTC. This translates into CASSFERAGSYEHYF.